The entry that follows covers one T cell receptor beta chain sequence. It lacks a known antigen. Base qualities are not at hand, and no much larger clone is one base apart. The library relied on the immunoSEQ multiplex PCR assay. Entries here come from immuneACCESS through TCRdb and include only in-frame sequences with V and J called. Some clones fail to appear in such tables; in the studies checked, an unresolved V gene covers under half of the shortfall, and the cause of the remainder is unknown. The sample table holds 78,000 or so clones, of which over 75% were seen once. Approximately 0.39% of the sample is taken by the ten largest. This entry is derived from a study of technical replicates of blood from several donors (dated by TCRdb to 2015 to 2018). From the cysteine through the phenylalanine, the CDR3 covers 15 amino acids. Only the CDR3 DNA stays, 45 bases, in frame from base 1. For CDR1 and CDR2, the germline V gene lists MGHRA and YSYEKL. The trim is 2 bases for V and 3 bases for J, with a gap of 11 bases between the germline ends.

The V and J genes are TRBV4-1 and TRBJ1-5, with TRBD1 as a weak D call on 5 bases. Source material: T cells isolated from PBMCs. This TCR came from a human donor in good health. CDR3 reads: CASSQSRVSNQPQHF. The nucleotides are TGCGCCAGCAGCCAAAGCAGGGTTTCCAATCAGCCCCAGCATTTT.